This T cell receptor (beta chain) was obtained from a study of blood T cell repertoires in COVID-19. About the study: Sample material is recorded as cDNA or gDNA derived from T cells, B-cell-depleted T cells, or PBMCs.

Authors' methods: Researchers report that nucleated cell counts were estimated from reference gene primer amplification. Method: immunoSEQ multiplex PCR; TCRdb's copy keeps in-frame clones and lacks some. V, J and clone size are taken as reported in that table, and D and trimming were inferred from the DNA itself. The sample shows some 390,000 clones, over 75% of them seen only once. V dropped 2 bases and J dropped 8; count of bases not matched to a gene: 3. The CDR3 length is 15 residues. Germline values: CDR1 MDHEN, CDR2 SYDVKM. Specimen: peripheral blood. V gene TRBV28 combines with J gene TRBJ1-4, with 12 bases fitting TRBD1. This TCR was recovered from a woman between 35 and 50 years old with COVID-19, enrolled during active disease. CDR3 coding DNA: TGTGCCAGCAGTTTAAGGGACAGGGGGCGCGAAAAACTGTTTTTT. It is translated as CASSLRDRGREKLFF.